This T cell receptor beta chain was obtained from a study of persistence of HIV-infected CD4 T cells. The wider study: Isolated cells were CMV- and HIV-1 Gag-responding CD4+ T cells. Blood samples, up to 180 mL, came from multiple time points, except a couple of leukapheresis donors sampled once.

The germline gives CDR1 MNHEY, CDR2 SMNVEV (reference sequence). The V end was cut by 5 bases, the J end by 0 bases, with 10 bases between. The CDR3 is 14 residues long. Cells were stimulated with CMV-infected fibroblast lysates at 8.5 to 10 ug/mL. Memory cells lacking CD40L and CD69 with high CD45RO were sorted. These HIV-1-infected adults initiated suppressive ART in chronic infection. Sequencing used immunoSEQ version 4 in survey mode. Here immunoSEQ multiplex PCR was the method, and the copy in TCRdb shows in-frame clones only, minus some. The profile shows roughly 34,000 clones, roughly 82% of them singletons. Worth noting for this clone: What it recognizes is unknown.

The receptor was derived from an adult man with HIV who was CMV-seropositive. The sequencing used CD4+ T cells sorted from PBMCs after approximately 20-hour stimulation, collected from a patient who received antiretroviral therapy. The V and J genes are TRBV27 and TRBJ1-1; D unclear. Here the CDR3 reads CASSPLGLNTEAFF. As DNA, the CDR3 is TGTGCCAGCAGTCCCCTGGGCCTGAACACTGAAGCTTTCTTT.